This T cell receptor (beta chain) was recovered during a study of T cell changes during pregnancy in multiple sclerosis. Trimming cost V 4 bases and J 2 bases; bases outside gene matches: 12. Per germline, CDR1 PRHDT and CDR2 FYEKMQ (reference sequence). This CDR3 contains 20 residues. The table came from immunoSEQ multiplex PCR; TCRdb's copy has only in-frame clones and leaves some out. The table has about 68,000 clones, about 89% seen once. The specimen comprised peripheral blood, sampled in the second trimester of pregnancy. The rearrangement links TRBV13 to TRBJ2-1; 15 bases match TRBD2. The source is a female donor with multiple sclerosis, enrolled in a pregnancy study. The CDR3: CASSSDGLAGGQATYNEQFF. CDR3 DNA: TGTGCCAGCAGCTCAGACGGACTAGCGGGGGGGCAGGCTACCTACAATGAGCAGTTCTTC.